This T cell receptor beta chain was found in a study of blood T cell repertoires in COVID-19. Participants were placed into cohorts based on the clinical history they reported. Sequencing was performed with immunoSEQ multiplex PCR; in TCRdb, only in-frame clones are kept and a portion is missing. The repertoire includes about 190,000 clones, roughly 84% of them detected once, and under 4% sits in the top ten. The V end lost 6 bases, the J end lost 5 bases, and 23 bases lay between the germline ends. This CDR3 spans 16 amino acids. Germline CDR1 and CDR2: SGDLS and YYNGEE. This receptor was taken from a woman younger than 45 who had been exposed to COVID-19. Sequences were obtained from PBMCs or T cells enriched from blood (not recorded which). J is TRBJ1-1 and V is TRBV9; a weak D match, TRBD1 (6 bases). Here the CDR3 reads CASTIGWDRGGTEAFF. CDR3 DNA: TGTGCCAGCACCATCGGATGGGACCGAGGGGGTACTGAAGCTTTCTTT.